This T cell receptor beta chain was observed in a study of long-term antiretroviral therapy in people with HIV. This CDR3 contains 14 residues. The V segment lost 6 bases and the J segment 3 bases; nucleotides outside the gene matches: 5. CDR1 and CDR2 (germline): MNHNS, SASEGT. Investigators performed immunoSEQ version v3.0 at survey level. In sequencing, 40,000-50,000 T-cell genomes per sample were targeted. Profiling relied on immunoSEQ multiplex PCR, and the TCRdb table lists in-frame clones only, not all of them. This sample yields about 30,000 clones, of which 85% to 95% are seen a single time; approximately 2.8% belongs to the top ten. Findings and limits, study-wide: HIV repertoire CDR3 lengths ranged less widely than those of controls. Repertoire dominance by clones expanded before ART was seen at all time points.

Until DNA extraction, the samples held between 1-10 million cryopreserved PBMC. Turning to this clone: No antigen is known for it.

Sequences were derived from unsorted PBMCs, sampled 5.3 years after starting antiretroviral therapy. The chain couples TRBV6-1 to TRBJ2-7, with 10 bases that match TRBD1. The sequence was collected from a man in his forties or fifties with HIV. Here the CDR3 reads CASRGQGFNYEQYF. The CDR3 DNA is TGTGCCAGCAGGGGACAGGGGTTCAACTACGAGCAGTACTTC.